One and the same sample provided the 20 T cell receptor beta chains below, sequenced in a study of naive and memory T cell subsets. Study-level findings and limits: Possibly reflecting memory cells re-expressing CD45RA, a few larger clonotypes occurred in naive repertoires, especially CD8.

For these receptors, no antigen is known. Both TRBC1 and TRBC2 were covered by a beta constant-region primer of two equimolar oligonucleotides. Ligated cDNA was amplified by four rounds of PCR with nested alpha and beta constant-region primers and SP2. TCRdb re-called the UMI-ligation and nested PCR reads through MiXCR, storing one row per CDR3 protein. The repertoire has over 90,000 distinct CDR3 sequences, around 11% of them found once; the top ten carry around 0.13%. The sequenced sample was naive CD4+ T cells from blood. Source of these receptors: a human donor in good health.

The chain couples TRBV7-2 to TRBJ1-4; maybe TRBD1 (5 bases). Germline CDR1 is SGHTA and CDR2 is FQGNSA. CDR3 length: 14 residues. V lost 0 bases and J 5 bases, leaving 7 bases between the germline ends. Here the CDR3 reads CASSLAGLNEKLFF. Here the CDR3 DNA reads TGTGCCAGCAGCTTAGCGGGGCTCAATGAAAAACTGTTTTTT.

This chain links TRBV19 with TRBJ2-1; possible D gene TRBD1, 6 bases. Looked up from germline, CDR1 is LNHDA and CDR2 is SQIVND (reference sequence). The CDR3 loop spans 14 amino acids. V lost 7 bases, J lost 13 bases, and 23 bases lay in between. The CDR3 is CASTDSGALRKQFF. The CDR3 DNA is TGTGCCAGTACAGACTCAGGGGCCCTAAGGAAACAGTTCTTC.

This clonotype has more than one count but fewer than ten. The V call is TRBV6-2 or TRBV6-3, the J call TRBJ1-4; TRBD1 might be the D (6 bases). The V end was cut by 7 bases, the J end by 6 bases, with 12 bases between. The length of the CDR3 is 13 residues. Looked up from germline, CDR1 is MNHEY and CDR2 is SVGEGT. CDR3: CASNGQQDEKLFF. CDR3 in DNA: TGTGCCAGCAACGGACAGCAGGATGAAAAACTGTTTTTT.

The chain is built from TRBV5-6 and TRBJ2-6, with D unresolved. Trimming removed 1 base at V and 0 bases at J, with 8 bases between. Germline values: CDR1 SGHDT, CDR2 YYEEEE. The CDR3 loop spans 16 amino acids. CDR3 DNA sequence: TGTGCCAGCAGCTTGATAGGCGGCTCTGGGGCCAACGTCCTGACTTTC. This translates into CASSLIGGSGANVLTF. Full variable domain (outside the CDR3, taken from reference TRBV5-6 and TRBJ2-6): DAGVTQSPTHLIKTRGQQVTLRCSPKSGHDTVSWYQQALGQGPQFIFQYYEEEERQRGNFPDRFSGHQFPNYSSELNVNALLLGDSALYLCASSLIGGSGANVLTFGAGSRLTVL.

V is TRBV11-3 and J is TRBJ2-1; 12 bases fit TRBD2. CDR1 and CDR2 (germline): SGHNT, YENEEA. The J segment lost 12 bases and the V segment lost 4 bases, leaving 4 bases of the junction unmatched. This CDR3 comprises 13 residues. The CDR3 sequence is CASSSTSGRTQFF. CDR3 DNA: TGTGCCAGCAGCTCTACTAGCGGGAGGACGCAGTTCTTC. Looking up the rest from reference TRBV11-3 and TRBJ2-1 gives the full variable domain: EAGVVQSPRYKIIEKKQPVAFWCNPISGHNTLYWYLQNLGQGPELLIRYENEEAVDDSQLPKDRFSAERLKGVDSTLKIQPAELGDSAVYLCASSSTSGRTQFFGPGTRLTVL.

This clonotype was found a few times. The chain couples TRBV18 to TRBJ2-2, with no clear D. The CDR3 covers 16 residues. Germline V gene sequence: CDR1 KGHSH, CDR2 LQKENI. V dropped 3 bases and J dropped 0 bases, with 11 bases sitting between them. Written as DNA, the CDR3 is TGTGCCAGCTCACCCCGGGCTCCAGCGAACACCGGGGAGCTGTTTTTT. Translated, it gives CASSPRAPANTGELFF.

This clonotype was observed a few times. This chain links TRBV20-1 with TRBJ2-7; 7 bases agree with TRBD1. V dropped 5 bases and J dropped 2; count of bases not matched to a gene: 3. The CDR3 has 12 amino acids. Germline lookup yields CDR1 DFQATT and CDR2 SNEGSKA (reference sequence). Here the CDR3 reads CSAQDRAYEQYF. CDR3 nucleotides: TGCAGTGCTCAAGACAGGGCCTACGAGCAGTACTTC.

This clonotype was seen many times. The gene calls are TRBV5-6 and TRBJ1-5, with D perhaps matching TRBD1 (5 bases). CDR3 length equals 19 residues. Germline V CDR1 and CDR2: SGHDT, YYEEEE. Trimming removed 4 bases at V and 0 bases at J, with 23 bases between. The CDR3 DNA reads as TGTGCCAGCAGCGACAGTAACGACTCACCCTGGACTAGCAATCAGCCCCAGCATTTT. This sequence encodes CASSDSNDSPWTSNQPQHF.

This clonotype was seen repeatedly, ten times or more. This chain links TRBV20-1 with TRBJ2-5; maybe TRBD2 (6 bases). CDR1 and CDR2 from the germline V gene are DFQATT and SNEGSKA (reference sequence). The CDR3 extends over 15 amino acids. Trimming took off 0 bases at V and 9 bases at J, with 20 bases between the two ends. This CDR3 is CSARDPVAAGFAQYF. The DNA for the CDR3 is TGCAGTGCTAGAGACCCCGTAGCGGCGGGATTTGCCCAGTACTTC.

This clonotype was detected only a few times. The genes are TRBV6-2 or TRBV6-3 and TRBJ2-7, with TRBD2 as a possible D gene (6 bases). Per the germline V gene, CDR1 is MNHEY and CDR2 is SVGEGT. The CDR3 is 13 amino acids. Trimming stripped 6 bases from V and 6 bases from J, with 15 bases between. The CDR3 spells CASSDSGGVEQYF. DNA of the CDR3: TGTGCCAGCAGCGATTCCGGCGGGGTCGAGCAGTACTTC.

This clonotype has a count of ten or more. The genes are TRBV7-3 and TRBJ2-3; 13 nucleotides line up with TRBD2. The germline CDR1 and CDR2 sequences are SGHTA and FQGTGA. The CDR3 spans 15 residues. J was trimmed by 6 bases and V by 5 bases; bases with no gene match: 5. The CDR3 DNA reads TGTGCCAGCAGCGCGGGACTAGCGGGGCCTGATACGCAGTATTTT. This codes for CASSAGLAGPDTQYF.

The chain joins TRBV12-3 or TRBV12-4 to TRBJ1-2; 9 bases map to TRBD1. CDR3 length equals 17 residues. V was pared by 4 bases and J by 4 bases, with 13 bases of the junction left unmatched. The CDR3 loop reads CASSSSLGGQGFYGYTF. As DNA, the CDR3 is TGTGCCAGCAGTTCCTCACTTGGGGGACAGGGCTTCTATGGCTACACCTTC.

This chain links TRBV12-3 or TRBV12-4 with TRBJ1-2, with a possible D match to TRBD1 (5 bases). With 5 bases removed from V and 0 bases from J, the gap between germline ends came to 16 bases. The CDR3 spans 16 residues. For the CDR3, the DNA is TGTGCCAGCAGTCCTCAGCCCAGGGCCTCTAACTATGGCTACACCTTC. It translates to CASSPQPRASNYGYTF.

The J gene is TRBJ2-7, the V gene TRBV2; 7 positions agree with TRBD1. The V gene end was trimmed by 8 bases and the J gene end by 1 base; junction bases not matched to a gene: 8. The length of the CDR3 is 14 residues. Germline assignment: CDR1 SNHLY and CDR2 FYNNEI. The CDR3 region is CASPTGMKSYEQYF. CDR3 DNA sequence: TGTGCCAGCCCGACAGGGATGAAGTCCTACGAGCAGTACTTC.

This clonotype was seen a handful of times. V gene TRBV7-3 combines with J gene TRBJ2-3; TRBD1 is a possible D gene (5 bases). Germline-derived CDR1 and CDR2 are SGHTA and FQGTGA. The V end lost 3 bases, the J end lost 2 bases, and 9 bases lay between the germline ends. This CDR3 contains 14 residues. This chain's CDR3 is CASSFGGATDTQYF. The CDR3 DNA reads TGTGCCAGCAGCTTTGGTGGGGCCACAGATACGCAGTATTTT.

V and J are TRBV18 and TRBJ2-1, with TRBD2 matching over 10 bases. The germline gives CDR1 KGHSH, CDR2 LQKENI. The CDR3 has 16 residues. V lost 1 base and J lost 7; bases outside the gene matches: 7. The DNA of the CDR3 is TGTGCCAGCTCACCACTTCTAGCGGGAGCGGGTAATGAGCAGTTCTTC. Protein product: CASSPLLAGAGNEQFF.

The genes are TRBV7-9 and TRBJ1-1; no definite D call. The CDR3 runs 14 residues. Germline V gives CDR1 SEHNR, CDR2 FQNEAQ (reference sequence). Trimming removed 0 bases from V and 8 bases from J, with 13 bases in between. The CDR3 spells CASSLAGGISEAFF. The CDR3 DNA sequence: TGTGCCAGCAGCTTAGCGGGCGGGATTTCGGAAGCTTTCTTT.

Worth noting for this clonotype: A much larger clone is a single base away; this may be a read error. The CDR3 region has the DNA TGTGCCAGCAGTATCGGGACGGGAACCGCCCAGTACTTC. This gives the protein CASSIGTGTAQYF. The chain combines TRBV12-3 or TRBV12-4 with TRBJ2-5; D may correspond to TRBD1 or TRBD2 (5 bases each). V dropped 5 bases and J dropped 9 bases, with 16 bases sitting between them. The CDR3 has 13 residues.

The rearrangement links TRBV20-1 to TRBJ2-3; the match to TRBD2 covers 7 bases. CDR3 length equals 15 residues. Per germline, CDR1 DFQATT and CDR2 SNEGSKA (reference sequence). Trimming cost V 0 bases and J 1 base; bases outside gene matches: 4. The CDR3 DNA sequence: TGCAGTGCTAGAGATCCGGCGGGGGGCACAGATACGCAGTATTTT. Amino acids: CSARDPAGGTDTQYF.

V usage is TRBV6-2 or TRBV6-3 and J usage is TRBJ1-1, with TRBD1 as a possible D gene (5 bases). The germline V gene encodes CDR1 MNHEY and CDR2 SVGEGT. V lost 6 bases, J lost 4 bases, and 9 bases lay in between. This CDR3 has 12 amino acids. CDR3 protein: CASSRVSTEAFF. The CDR3 DNA reads as TGTGCCAGCAGCAGGGTTTCCACTGAAGCTTTCTTT.